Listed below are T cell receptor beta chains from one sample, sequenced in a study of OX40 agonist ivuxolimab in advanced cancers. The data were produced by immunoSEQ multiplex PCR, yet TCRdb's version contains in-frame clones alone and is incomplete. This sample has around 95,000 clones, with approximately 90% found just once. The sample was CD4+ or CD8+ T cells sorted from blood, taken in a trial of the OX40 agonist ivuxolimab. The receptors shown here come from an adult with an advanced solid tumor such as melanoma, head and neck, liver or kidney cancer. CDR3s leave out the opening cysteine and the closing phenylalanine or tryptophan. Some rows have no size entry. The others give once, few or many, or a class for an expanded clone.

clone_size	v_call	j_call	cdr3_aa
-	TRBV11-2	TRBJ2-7	ASSLGGGNRDEQY
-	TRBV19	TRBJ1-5	ASSPILGQDQPQH
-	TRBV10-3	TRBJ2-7	AISESGYEQY
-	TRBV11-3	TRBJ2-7	ASSLVGGHEQY
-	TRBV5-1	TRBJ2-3	ASSLQGIRTDTQY
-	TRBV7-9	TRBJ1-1	ASSLGQGLSNTEAF
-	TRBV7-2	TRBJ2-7	ASSFSSRGYEQY
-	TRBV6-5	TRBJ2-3	ASSYRGGQY
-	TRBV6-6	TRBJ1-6	ASIERGGKSSPLH
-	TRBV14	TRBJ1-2	ASSQVPAPGGNYGYT
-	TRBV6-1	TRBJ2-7	ASAGYYEQY
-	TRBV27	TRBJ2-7	ASSLSLQQGAYEQY
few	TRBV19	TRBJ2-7	ASSIRTDTYEQY